This TCR beta chain was profiled in a study of blood T cell repertoires in COVID-19. About the study: In each case, the material was cDNA or gDNA derived from T cells, B-cell-depleted T cells, or PBMCs.

V lost 5 bases and J lost 2, with 16 bases in between. This CDR3 is 16 amino acids long. CDR1 MDHEN and CDR2 SYDVKM come from the germline V gene. The recovered donors of Cohort 3 showed two negative PCRs, clearance, or symptom resolution. Original methodology: How many nucleated cells were present was estimated from reference gene primer amplification. Sequenced by immunoSEQ multiplex PCR; TCRdb stores in-frame clones only, minus some. That table gives V, J and clone size, and the DNA gave D and trimming. The table has around 300,000 clones, about 88% seen once. The clonotype originates from a woman in her fifties or sixties who had recovered from COVID-19. The sample was PBMCs or T cells enriched from blood (not recorded which). The V call is TRBV28, the J call TRBJ2-1; D is perhaps TRBD1 (6 bases). CDR3 nucleotides: TGTGCCAGCAGTCCCCCCGGGACAACAACCTACAATGAGCAGTTCTTC. Protein: CASSPPGTTTYNEQFF.